Listed below are T cell receptor beta chains from one sample, sequenced in a study of shared clonotypes between healthy human individuals. Produced via immunoSEQ multiplex PCR; TCRdb's table is partial and in-frame only. The sample contains 2 million to 2.5 million clones, over 85% of which appear only once. Sequencing used naive CD4+ T cells sorted from blood. The origin of the receptors is a man younger than 35 in good health. Both conserved end residues are part of each CDR3. The D gene is left open where the match is weak. Expanded clones are given a class, and other clones once, few, many or no size at all.

TRBJ2-1 . TRBV18 . TGTGCCAGCTCACCTATAGGGACCTACAATGAGCAGTTCTTC CASSPIGTYNEQFF
TRBJ1-1 . TRBV14 . TGTGCCAGCAGCCCGTGGGGGGGCACAATGAACACTGAAGCTTTCTTT CASSPWGGTMNTEAFF
TRBJ2-6 . TRBV6-1 . TGTGCCAGCGGGACTGCTGGGGCCAACGTCCTGACTTTC CASGTAGANVLTF
TRBJ1-1 . TRBV29-1 TRBD1 TGCAGCGTTGTCCCACGGGACAGGGTCCAACGGGGTGAAGCTTTCTTT CSVVPRDRVQRGEAFF
TRBJ2-2 . TRBV27 TRBD1 TGTGCCAGCCTGCCCTTTACGGGACAGGTGACGAACACCGGGGAGCTGTTTTTT CASLPFTGQVTNTGELFF
TRBJ2-7 . TRBV9 TRBD2 TGTGCCAGCAGCCCCGGGCCGACTAGCGGCTCCTACGAGCAGTACTTC CASSPGPTSGSYEQYF
TRBJ1-2 . TRBV28 TRBD1 TGTGCCAGCACCGACTGGACAGGGTGGGGGGACTCCTATGGCTACACCTTC CASTDWTGWGDSYGYTF
TRBJ2-7 . TRBV6-5 . TGTGCCAGCAGTTACTCCGGGGGCGGGTTCGAGCAGTACTTC CASSYSGGGFEQYF
TRBJ2-7 . TRBV30 TRBD2 TGTGCCTGGAGACCCGGACTAGCGGGCTACGAGCAGTACTTC CAWRPGLAGYEQYF
TRBJ2-2 . TRBV2 . TGTGCCAGCAGAAGGGAAGCCGGGGAGCTGTTTTTT CASRREAGELFF
TRBJ2-7 . TRBV5-1 TRBD2 TGCGCCAGCAGCTTGGCTAGACTAGCGGGGGCAAGAAACGAGCAGTACTTC CASSLARLAGARNEQYF
TRBJ2-3 . TRBV4-3 . TGCGCCAGCAGCCATCGACTTTTCACAGATACGCAGTATTTT CASSHRLFTDTQYF
TRBJ1-5 . TRBV30 . TGTGCCTGGAGTGTGGAGGGAGGAGGCAATCAGCCCCAGCATTTT CAWSVEGGGNQPQHF
TRBJ1-5 . TRBV29-1 . TGCAGCGTTGGGGCTCCAGGACAGCCCCAGCATTTT CSVGAPGQPQHF
TRBJ1-4 . TRBV7-8 TRBD1 TGTGCCAGCAGCTTAGATCCCCGGGACAGGGTAGTCGAAAAACTGTTTTTT CASSLDPRDRVVEKLFF
TRBJ2-7 . TRBV6-5 TRBD1 TGTGCCAGCAGTTACGACAGGGGCTACGAGCAGTACTTC CASSYDRGYEQYF
TRBJ2-1 once TRBV7-2 TRBD1 TGTGCCAGCAGCGTCGGGACAGGGACGAATGAGCAGTTCTTC CASSVGTGTNEQFF
TRBJ1-1 . TRBV6-6 . TGTGCCAGCAGTTACTCGGGGGGTGACACTGAAGCTTTCTTT CASSYSGGDTEAFF
TRBJ2-3 . TRBV5-1 . TGCGCCAGCAGCTTGTCGGGAAGCACAGATACGCAGTATTTT CASSLSGSTDTQYF
TRBJ2-7 . TRBV19 TRBD1 TGTGCCAGTAGTGTAACAGGGGGCGCGACCTACGAGCAGTACTTC CASSVTGGATYEQYF
TRBJ2-5 . TRBV27 . TGTGCCAGCAGTCTCCGGGGGATTAGTGAGACCCAGTACTTC CASSLRGISETQYF
TRBJ2-3 . TRBV2 . TGTGCCAGCAGAACTAGCACAGATACGCAGTATTTT CASRTSTDTQYF
TRBJ2-3 . TRBV2 TRBD2 TGTGCCATCTTATGGGCTAGCGGGATAGATACGCAGTATTTT CAILWASGIDTQYF
TRBJ1-5 . TRBV6-1 TRBD1 TGTGCCAGCAGTGATCTCAGACAGGGATGGCATTTT CASSDLRQGWHF
TRBJ2-7 . TRBV7-3 . TGTGCCAGCAGCCGGGACGGGGGCGAGCAGTACTTC CASSRDGGEQYF
TRBJ2-5 once TRBV27 . TGTGCCAGCAGTGCCAATCAAGAGACCCAGTACTTC CASSANQETQYF
TRBJ2-2 . TRBV5-1 . TGCGCCAGCAGCGAAGGGGTCACCGGGGAGCTGTTTTTT CASSEGVTGELFF
TRBJ1-6 . TRBV2 . TGTGCCAGCAGTGAACTCGGCTTAAGGGGGAATTCACCCCTCCACTTT CASSELGLRGNSPLHF
TRBJ2-5 once TRBV2 . TGTGCCAGCCTCCGGCAGGTGGGGGAGACCCAGTACTTC CASLRQVGETQYF
TRBJ1-3 . TRBV2 . TGTGCCAGCAGTGAAGCGCGGCAGGGAGTCTCTGGAAACACCATATATTTT CASSEARQGVSGNTIYF
TRBJ1-2 . TRBV5-4 TRBD1 TGTGCCAGCAGCCCGCAAACACCGGGACAGAATGGCTACACCTTC CASSPQTPGQNGYTF
TRBJ1-5 . TRBV27 . TGTGCCAGCAGTTTATCGGATCTGCAGCCCCAGCATTTT CASSLSDLQPQHF
TRBJ2-2 . TRBV29-1 TRBD2 TGCAGCGTTAAGCGGGAGAGGGACACCGGGGAGCTGTTTTTT CSVKRERDTGELFF
TRBJ2-7 . TRBV18 . TGTGCCAGCTCACAGGTGGGAGGCGAGCAGTACTTC CASSQVGGEQYF
TRBJ2-7 . TRBV19 . TGTGCCAGTAAACCCGCAGGTCTCTACGAGCAGTACTTC CASKPAGLYEQYF
TRBJ2-5 once TRBV5-1 . TGCGCCAGCAGCTTGGCATTAAGGAGGGAAGAGACCCAGTACTTC CASSLALRREETQYF
TRBJ2-5 . TRBV4-3 . TGCGCCAGCAGCCAAGAAAGAAGGGGGGAAGAGACCCAGTACTTC CASSQERRGEETQYF
TRBJ2-4 . TRBV6-6 . TGTGCCAGCCACCCTCCAGGAGCCAAAAACATTCAGTACTTC CASHPPGAKNIQYF
TRBJ1-1 . TRBV4-1 . TGCGCCAGCAGCCAAGAAGGTGGGAACACTGAAGCTTTCTTT CASSQEGGNTEAFF
TRBJ2-2 . TRBV7-7 TRBD2 TGTGCTAGCAGCCTAGCGGGAGCTACCGGGGAGCTGTTTTTT CASSLAGATGELFF
TRBJ2-3 . TRBV11-2 TRBD2 TGTGCCAGCAGCAGGACTAGCGGGGTGACCACAGATACGCAGTATTTT CASSRTSGVTTDTQYF
TRBJ1-5 . TRBV5-8 TRBD1 TGTGCCAGCACCAGGGACAGCTTCAATCAGCCCCAGCATTTT CASTRDSFNQPQHF
TRBJ1-6 few TRBV5-1 . TGCGCCAGCAGAGGGCAGTTAAATTCACCCCTCCACTTT CASRGQLNSPLHF
TRBJ1-1 many TRBV30 . TGTGCCTGGAGTGTAAGAGGGAACACTGAAGCTTTCTTT CAWSVRGNTEAFF
TRBJ1-1 . TRBV10-3 TRBD1 TGTGCCACCCGACAGGGGCCTATGAACACTGAAGCTTTCTTT CATRQGPMNTEAFF
TRBJ2-7 . TRBV4-3 TRBD2 TGCGCCAGCAGCCAAGAACGCGGGGTTAGCGGGAGGTACCACGAGCAGTACTTC CASSQERGVSGRYHEQYF
TRBJ2-1 . TRBV4-2 TRBD2 TGTGCCAGCAGCCAACAGACTAGCGGGGGGGCCTTAATTCGCAATGAGCAGTTCTTC CASSQQTSGGALIRNEQFF
TRBJ2-7 . TRBV30 . TGTGCCTGGAGTGTAACTTCCTACGAGCAGTACTTC CAWSVTSYEQYF
TRBJ1-2 . TRBV7-8 TRBD1 TGTGCCAGCAGCCTCCCCGGCGGTGGACAGGGTGGTGGCTACACCTTC CASSLPGGGQGGGYTF
TRBJ1-6 . TRBV6-5 TRBD1 TGTGCCAGCAGTTACTCCCCGGGACAGATTAATTCACCCCTCCACTTT CASSYSPGQINSPLHF
TRBJ2-4 . TRBV28 . TGTGCCAGCAGTGCGAAACCTTACGTTCAGTACTTC CASSAKPYVQYF